The text below deals with one T cell receptor (beta chain). Noted treatment: about 20 received Ad26.COV2.S at low or high dose, single or two shots; 5 received placebo; per-sample allocation not given. The samples date from day 63 after the first vaccine or placebo injection. The data were obtained in a study of Ad26.COV2.S vaccination and SARS-CoV-2 variants. V lost 0 bases to trimming and J lost 9 bases; unmatched junction nucleotides: 11. This CDR3 region has 16 residues. Germline lookup yields CDR1 SGHDN and CDR2 FVKESK. Method: immunoSEQ multiplex PCR; TCRdb's copy keeps in-frame clones and lacks some. In the table there are 350,000 to 500,000 clones, around 91% of which are singletons.

V gene TRBV14 combines with J gene TRBJ2-1; 7 bases are a match to TRBD2. Material: peripheral blood, obtained in a trial of Ad26.COV2.S vaccine versus placebo. The receptor comes from a person between 18 and 65 years old who received the Ad26.COV2.S COVID-19 vaccine or a placebo. The CDR3 reads CASSQDSASGGREQFF. As DNA, the CDR3 is TGTGCCAGCAGCCAAGATTCGGCTAGCGGCGGTCGTGAGCAGTTCTTC.